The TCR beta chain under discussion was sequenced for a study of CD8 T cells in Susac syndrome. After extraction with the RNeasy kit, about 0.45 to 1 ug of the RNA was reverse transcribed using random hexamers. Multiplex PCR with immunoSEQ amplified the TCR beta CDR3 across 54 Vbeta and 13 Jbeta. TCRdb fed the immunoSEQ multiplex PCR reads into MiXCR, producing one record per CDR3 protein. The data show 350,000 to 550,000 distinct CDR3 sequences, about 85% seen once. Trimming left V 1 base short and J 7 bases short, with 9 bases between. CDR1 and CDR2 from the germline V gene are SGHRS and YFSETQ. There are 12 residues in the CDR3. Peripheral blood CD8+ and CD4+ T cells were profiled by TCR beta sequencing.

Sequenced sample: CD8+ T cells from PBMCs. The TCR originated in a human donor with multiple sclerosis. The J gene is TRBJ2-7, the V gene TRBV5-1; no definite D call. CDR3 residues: CASSLTPGEQYF. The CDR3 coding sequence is TGCGCCAGCAGCTTGACCCCCGGGGAGCAGTACTTC.